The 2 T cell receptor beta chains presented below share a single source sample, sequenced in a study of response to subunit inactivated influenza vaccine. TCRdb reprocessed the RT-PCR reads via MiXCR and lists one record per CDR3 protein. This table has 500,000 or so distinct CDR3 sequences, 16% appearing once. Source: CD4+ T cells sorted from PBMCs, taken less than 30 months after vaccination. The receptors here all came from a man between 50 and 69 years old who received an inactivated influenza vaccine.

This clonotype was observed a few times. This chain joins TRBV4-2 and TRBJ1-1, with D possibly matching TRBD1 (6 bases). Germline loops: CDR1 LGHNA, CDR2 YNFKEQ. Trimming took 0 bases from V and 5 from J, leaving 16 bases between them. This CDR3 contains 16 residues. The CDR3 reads CASSQDIGARGTEAFF. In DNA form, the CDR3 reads TGTGCCAGCAGCCAAGATATCGGGGCTAGGGGGACTGAAGCTTTCTTT.

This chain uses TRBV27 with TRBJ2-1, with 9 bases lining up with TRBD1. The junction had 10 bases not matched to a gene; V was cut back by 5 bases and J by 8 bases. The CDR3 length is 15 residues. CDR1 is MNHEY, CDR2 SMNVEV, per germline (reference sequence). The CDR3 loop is CASSDWDRAGHEQFF. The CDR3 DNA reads TGTGCCAGCAGTGACTGGGACAGGGCCGGGCATGAGCAGTTCTTC.